This T cell receptor (beta chain) was recovered during a study of blood T cell repertoires in COVID-19 (dated by TCRdb to the early 2020s). The study in broad terms: Collaborator samples came from the United States, Italy and Spain and covered acute and convalescent phases of COVID-19. The material from the prospective study consisted of cDNA or gDNA derived from T cells, B-cell-depleted T cells, or PBMCs. HLA class I and class II types, where available, came from metadata supplied by the sample provider rather than from assay-based typing. Samples were obtained from the ongoing ImmuneRACE study (first 160 participants) and from 1,254 subjects provided by 6 global collaborators. The sample metadata nearly always contained a de-identified subject ID, COVID-19 status, age in years and sex. A freely available public database, intended as a resource for researchers studying the immune response to SARS-CoV-2, is where the repertoires were released. The dataset comprised deeply sampled blood TCRbeta repertoires from subjects exposed to, actively infected with, or recovered from COVID-19. Results the study describes overall, beyond this receptor: Clinical and demographic metadata were provided uncurated, with the amount varying by source and participant.

For this clone: Its antigen is currently not known. Per-nucleotide qualities are absent, and no much larger clonotype sits a single base away.

CDR1 and CDR2, per the germline V gene (reference sequence), are MNHEY and SMNVEV. V is pruned by 5 bases and J by 7 bases, leaving 6 bases of the junction without a gene match. The CDR3 contains 13 residues, cysteine and phenylalanine counted. Kept here is only the CDR3 DNA, which spans 39 bases and is read in frame from base 1. A second Seattle source provided samples from volunteer blood donors who had recovered from COVID-19. Whole blood was collected in K2EDTA tubes by collaborating institutions according to the institutions' own protocols. For TCRbeta analysis, collaborators shipped samples as frozen whole blood, isolated PBMCs, or DNA extracted from either of those sample types. TCRbeta CDR3 regions were amplified from genomic DNA using the immunoSEQ Assay, a bias-controlled multiplex PCR. For the original study's pipeline: Nucleated cell counts per sample were estimated from amplification of reference gene primers within the assay. To quantify the absolute abundance of each unique TCRbeta CDR3 rearrangement, sequence reads were collapsed and filtered. For each sample, productive Simpson clonality was calculated as the square root of Simpson's diversity index over productive rearrangements. Not all clones reach the TCRdb copy of this immuneACCESS table, which keeps in-frame sequences only. Checked studies attribute under half of the gap to unresolved V genes and leave the rest unexplained. D and trimming come from the DNA, and the V and J calls and clone size come from that table. The sample table contains hundreds of thousands of clones; only one count was recorded for 75% to 90% of them. Over 2% of the sample is taken by the ten largest.

The TCR was taken from a woman in her twenties or thirties who had recovered from COVID-19. Sequencing was carried out using peripheral blood. This chain joins TRBV27 to TRBJ2-7; 9 bases in between match TRBD1. For the CDR3, the sequence is CASSPRTGVEQYF. In nucleotide form, the sequence is TGTGCCAGCAGTCCCAGGACAGGGGTGGAGCAGTACTTC.